Reported below is one T cell receptor (beta chain). What antigen it recognizes has not been identified. Per-base quality was not reported, and no clone a single base away is much larger than it. The cohort comprised fewer than 700 healthy bone marrow donors. All cohort members were sampled while nominally healthy, although unrecorded immune exposures were likely present. The donor tested CMV seronegative and was one of the 352 seronegative cohort members. Every donor gave a peripheral blood sample, and the peripheral blood mononuclear cells from that sample were used for TCR beta sequencing. Genomic DNA extraction from the blood cell samples was performed with the Qiagen DNeasy Blood Extraction Kit. Looking up the germline V gene yields CDR1 SGDLS and CDR2 YYNGEE. Trimming leaves V shorter by 2 bases and J shorter by 1 base, with the junction holding 0 bases beyond the gene matches. The CDR3 starts with the cysteine, ends with the phenylalanine, and has 15 residues. The retained sequence is limited to the CDR3, 45 bases, with the frame set at the first base.

The record originates from a study of cytomegalovirus exposure and HLA in healthy donors (dated by TCRdb to about 2017). Regarding the complete study: According to an earlier analysis of a few hundred of the donors, 150 million to 200 million T cells yielded 117 million unique TCR beta sequences and 276 Gb of sequence data. Alongside the repertoire data, information on donor age, sex, ethnicity and CMV serostatus was compiled. Among the roughly 400 genotyped donors, around 81% belonged to the genetic ancestry cluster associated with self-reported Caucasian donors. Roughly 300 gigabases of sequencing data and around 80 million unique TCR sequences made up an early release that covered several hundred HLA-typed donors. Besides the first cohort of approximately 710 subjects, a separate validation cohort made up of 90 to 150 different subjects was used. Roughly 5 DR-DQ haplotypes were handled as single units for association and clustering, since linkage in the cohort was strong. Typing coverage differed by locus: A, B, C, DRB1 and DQB1 were typed in roughly 620-630 donors, DQA1 in about 510, DPA1 in nearly 610, and DPB1 in 472. To decide whether each TCR beta V gene segment behaved as functional or pseudogenic, an earlier analysis of some 570 of the donors relied on high-throughput TCR beta sequencing. Using immunosequencing, the study profiled T cell repertoires from around 680 subjects and related those repertoires to cytomegalovirus serostatus. In a later analysis, previously published TCR beta repertoires from roughly 710 donors were re-analyzed and high-resolution HLA genotyping was added so that TCR occurrence patterns could be studied. The study was designed to test whether signatures of past pathogen exposure could be identified by cataloging public T cell receptors. Genome-wide SNP genotypes for about three fifths of the roughly 700 donors were used in a later genetic analysis, which treated that subset as a discovery cohort. Among 300 to 450 genotyped donors of the cohort, an average of around 240,000 unique TCR beta nucleotide sequences were sequenced per donor, around 20% of them non-productive. Every discovery cohort repertoire had been produced on one sequencing platform. HLA typing covered class I and class II loci at four-digit resolution. Rather than using new phenotypic data, the later analysis identified candidate immune exposures from TCR beta sequences and from how often those sequences occurred across donors. High-throughput TCR immunosequencing, statistical association of individual TCRs with disease status, and machine learning were combined to predict cytomegalovirus infection status.

The study at large found these results: A later genetic analysis associated a missense DCLRE1C variant with V-gene and J-gene trimming of TCR beta chains, and an independent cohort replicated the association. A further reported finding was that TCR beta sequences accurately predicted the HLA-A and HLA-B alleles for most subjects in the first cohort. The classifier was reported to diagnose cytomegalovirus status with high specificity and sensitivity in both the original and validation cohorts. In a later analysis, HLA-associated TCR beta chains showed more clonal expansion and lower generation probabilities than non-associated chains that were equally common. In a later genetic analysis, fewer N-insertions in productive TCRs were reported among donors in an Asian-associated ancestry cluster than the roughly 670-donor mean. Presence/absence analyses assumed roughly uniform sequencing depth across donors, an assumption that may not hold. The 87-base-pair reads could not distinguish some IMGT-functional V segments, including TRBV6-2 and TRBV6-3, so those segments were excluded. When HLA alleles, especially DR and DQ, strongly co-occurred, attributing TCR associations to individual alleles was difficult. In a later analysis, TCR association rates were found to vary across HLA loci, with the most associated TCRs seen for DRB1 alleles and the fewest for HLA-C alleles. Correlated functional status among segregating V segments might be attributable to linkage disequilibrium, but an unknown experimental factor could not be ruled out. In a later analysis, more than 15,000 TCR beta sequences were associated with specific HLA alleles at a false discovery rate of 0.05. While some public TCRs were present in many individuals, most TCR sequences turned up only very rarely across donors. For the cohort, immune exposure information was limited to CMV serostatus. A total of fewer than 200 TCR beta chains were listed by the study as associated with cytomegalovirus. HLA typing was unavailable for some donors at each locus, so association tests used only the typed subset. Three of the identified cytomegalovirus-associated TCR beta chains were confirmed in vitro to be specific for cytomegalovirus antigens. The earlier analysis of fewer than 750 of the donors excluded fewer than 20 rarely observed V segments, including chromosome 9 orphons, because counts were too low. This cohort had only TCR beta chains sequenced, and the lack of alpha or paired-chain data limited which features could be detected. The authors suggested that the approach could potentially be generalized to other disease states and immunological phenotypes. In a later analysis, most CMV-associated TCR beta chains were found to appear HLA-restricted, with HLA associations seemingly driven largely by CMV exposure. The sequencing pipeline was judged likely to have produced a cluster of highly shared sequence variants as a technical artifact. According to a later analysis, parvovirus B19, influenza, CMV and Epstein-Barr virus appeared linked to several top co-occurrence clusters. An earlier analysis of approximately 530 of the donors showed that most TCR beta V segments appeared in productive rearrangements either about 87% or about 30% of the time, which broadly matched IMGT annotations.

The library was obtained by the immunoSEQ multiplex PCR assay. The multiplex PCR relied on a mix of 60 forward primers for TCR Vbeta segments and 13 reverse primers for TCR Jbeta segments. Amplification of the CDR3 region of rearranged TCR beta genes was performed with a multiplex PCR assay on genomic DNA. The Illumina HiSeq System was used to sequence the amplified TCR beta libraries as 87-base-pair reads. The study's own analysis went as follows. A later analysis tallied roughly 80 million unique TCR beta chains across the 666 repertoires, and approximately 12 million of those chains were shared by two or more donors. Raw reads were error-corrected and collapsed into unique sequences by a nearest-neighbor algorithm in which closely related sequences were merged to remove PCR and sequencing errors. To assign V, D and J gene segments, CDR3 sequences were aligned to IMGT reference sequences. For a sequence to be retained, at least a six-nucleotide match to both a V gene segment and a J gene segment was required. Rearrangements were classified as productive when the CDR3 lacked stop codons and remained in frame with V and J, and all other rearrangements were classified as non-productive. CDR3 was defined by IMGT convention, running from the second conserved V-encoded cysteine to the conserved J-encoded phenylalanine. Sequences without an unambiguous match to a single V gene segment were excluded from the earlier analysis of about 640 of the donors. In an earlier analysis of 587 of the donors, V segments were called functional above 56.7% productive rearrangements and were called segregating when the between-donor standard deviation exceeded 5%. To diagnose cytomegalovirus status from the catalog of TCR beta chain sequences, a statistical classification framework was built. In a later analysis, V and J genes were assigned by comparing TCR nucleotide sequences against IMGT/GENE-DB human TR gene sequences. A later analysis assigned CDR3 sequences and most-parsimonious VDJ recombination scenarios with the TCRdist pipeline. In a later analysis, every TCR beta chain was defined by the combination of its CDR3 amino acid sequence and its V-gene family, and reads without a unique V-gene family were dropped. A later analysis removed 550 to 650 highly shared, low-generation-probability nucleotide sequences to deal with suspected cross-contamination and a sequencing artifact. For each public chain, a later analysis derived a clonal expansion index from normalized ranks of inferred template counts within each repertoire. In a later analysis, generation probabilities were computed using a VDJ recombination model fitted to out-of-frame rearrangements, and the results were checked against IGoR. Hypergeometric tests were used in a later analysis to score TCR-TCR, TCR-HLA and TCR-CMV co-occurrence, with a repertoire-size bias correction applied to the TCR pairs. In a later analysis, false discovery rates were estimated by permuting HLA or CMV assignments 20 times. In a later analysis, co-occurring TCRs were grouped using DBSCAN, and TCRdist sequence similarity was added for clustering within HLA-allele-positive subsets. For co-occurrence clustering, repertoires with fewer than 30,000 or more than 120,000 public chains were excluded, along with roughly five repertoires with anomalous nucleotide sharing. TCRdb obtained this table from immuneACCESS and retained in-frame rearrangements with V and J assigned. These tables miss some clones; where compared with another copy, unresolved V genes account for less than half of the shortfall, and the remainder is unexplained. That table supplies the V and J calls and clone size; D and trimming were determined from the DNA. This sample lists about 59,000 clones; roughly 80% were detected once. Approximately 3.5% of the sample rests with the top ten.

The material sequenced was PBMCs. The sequence links TRBV9 to TRBJ1-5, and 10 junctional nucleotides match TRBD1. The receptor's source is a woman aged 40-49 years in good health and CMV-seronegative. The DNA sequence is given as TGTGCCAGCAGCGTGGGACAGGGGAGCAATCAGCCCCAGCATTTT. Translated, this is CASSVGQGSNQPQHF. When the CDR3 is completed using the reference TRBV9 and TRBJ1-5 genes on either side, the full variable domain is DSGVTQTPKHLITATGQRVTLRCSPRSGDLSVYWYQQSLDQGLQFLIQYYNGEERAKGNILERFSAQQFPDLHSELNLSSLELGDSALYFCASSVGQGSNQPQHFGDGTRLSIL.